This TCR beta chain was profiled in a study of control samples from healthy donors and cancer patients (TCRdb year 2020). The method behind the library was the immunoSEQ multiplex PCR assay. TCRdb took this table from immuneACCESS and kept in-frame rearrangements with V and J called. Such tables lack part of the clones; where checked against another copy, unresolved V genes explain under half of the gap, and the rest is unexplained. In this sample the table shows 100,000 or so clones, around 80% of which occur a single time. More than 9% of the sample rests with the top ten. This clone came up a few times. It has no known antigen specificity. Base qualities are missing; no much larger clone stands one base away. This specimen includes other DNA sequences encoding the same CDR3. The CDR3 spans 13 residues, from the cysteine through the phenylalanine. CDR3 DNA is the only sequence kept; it has 39 bases, read in frame from the first base. The germline V gene (reference sequence) gives CDR1 as SGHNT and CDR2 as YYREEE. V and J are truncated by 4 bases and 1 base respectively, leaving an intervening sequence of 8 bases.

This receptor chain uses TRBV5-4 and TRBJ1-1; no D gene is confidently identified. The clonotype comes from a woman between 25 and 40 years old in good health. Sequencing was performed on blood. The sequenced DNA: TGTGCCAGCAGCCTGACGGGGAACACTGAAGCTTTCTTT. This gives the protein CASSLTGNTEAFF.